This T cell receptor beta chain appears in the sequencing data of a study of type 1 regulatory T cells. About the study: T-allo10 is a Tr1-enriched, alloantigen-specific CD4 T cell product made in vitro.

Notes on this clonotype: Antigen specificity is unknown.

The CDR3 is 12 residues long. Per germline, CDR1 DFQATT and CDR2 SNEGSKA (reference sequence). After removal of 5 bases from V and 13 bases from J, the junction contained 10 bases not matched to a gene. TCRdb processed the reads anew with MiXCR; each CDR3 protein has one entry. The repertoire consists of tens of thousands of distinct CDR3 sequences, with nearly 50% occurring once and the leading ten covering roughly 2.1%. Study-wide results and caveats: Compared with non-type 1 regulatory T cells, type 1 regulatory T cells showed a more restricted TCR repertoire.

This chain uses TRBV20-1 with TRBJ1-4, with 7 bases lining up with TRBD1. Material: cultured non-Tr1 T cells, either the whole culture or a sorted T cell fraction (not recorded which). This TCR came from a human donor in good health. CDR3 residues: CSAVGGTESLFF. CDR3 in DNA: TGCAGTGCTGTGGGGGGGACAGAGTCACTGTTTTTT.